Listed below are T cell receptor beta chains from one sample, sequenced in a study of T cells in Graves' hyperthyroidism and ophthalmopathy. Via MiXCR, TCRdb re-called the multiplex PCR reads, giving one row per CDR3 protein. The repertoire holds about 640,000 distinct CDR3 sequences, roughly 20% seen once, with 30% to 40% in the top ten. The sample was blood. All receptors derive from a man under 40 with Graves' ophthalmopathy. Both conserved end residues are part of each CDR3. D genes are given only for firm matches. Clone size is not always given. Where it is, it says once, few, many or a class for expanded clones.

size,J,length,D,V,CDR3,DNA
few,TRBJ1-6,12,TRBD1,TRBV12-3/TRBV12-4,CASQGANSPLHF,TGTGCCAGCCAGGGGGCGAATTCACCCCTCCACTTT
.,TRBJ1-1,15,TRBD1,TRBV2,CASSGGQTGKTEAFF,TGTGCCAGCAGTGGGGGACAGACCGGGAAAACTGAAGCTTTCTTT
.,TRBJ2-1,14,TRBD1,TRBV28,CASSKRDSTYEQFF,TGTGCCAGCAGTAAGAGGGACAGTACTTATGAGCAGTTCTTC
many,TRBJ2-5,13,.,TRBV28,CASSDSGGETQYF,TGTGCCAGCAGTGACAGTGGCGGGGAGACCCAGTACTTC
few,TRBJ2-1,13,.,TRBV14,CASSPRTISEQFF,TGTGCCAGCAGCCCCCGGACTATCAGTGAGCAGTTCTTC
few,TRBJ2-3,15,.,TRBV7-9,CASSSQQGRGDTQYF,TGTGCCAGCAGCTCTCAACAGGGGCGGGGAGATACGCAGTATTTT
many,TRBJ2-7,13,TRBD2,TRBV28,CASSLAGGYEQYF,TGTGCCAGCAGCTTAGCGGGGGGCTACGAGCAGTACTTC
.,TRBJ1-2,14,.,TRBV6-2/TRBV6-3,CASSPNWTAFGYTF,TGTGCCAGCAGCCCTAATTGGACAGCATTCGGCTACACCTTC
few,TRBJ1-4,13,.,TRBV12-3/TRBV12-4,CASTRAPNEKLFF,TGTGCCAGCACCCGGGCCCCCAATGAAAAACTGTTTTTT
few,TRBJ2-3,16,TRBD2,TRBV6-1,CASNPVSGSFTDTQYF,TGTGCCAGCAACCCAGTTAGCGGGTCGTTCACAGATACGCAGTATTTT
.,TRBJ1-5,15,TRBD1,TRBV5-1,CASSPQGTDYQPQHF,TGCGCCAGCAGCCCCCAGGGGACAGATTATCAGCCCCAGCATTTT
few,TRBJ2-7,16,TRBD2,TRBV28,CASSSRTSGSQSEQYF,TGTGCCAGCAGTTCCCGGACTAGCGGGAGCCAATCCGAGCAGTACTTC
.,TRBJ1-5,15,.,TRBV6-1,CASSIFGQQNQPQHF,TGTGCCAGCAGTATTTTCGGACAGCAGAATCAGCCCCAGCATTTT
many,TRBJ2-7,15,TRBD1,TRBV2,CASSGGTGPLHEQYF,TGTGCCAGCAGTGGAGGGACAGGGCCCCTACACGAGCAGTACTTC